Shown below are 7 T cell receptor beta chains from a single sample sequenced in a study of spatial heterogeneity in lung cancer. TCRdb reprocessed the 5' RACE reads via MiXCR and lists one record per CDR3 protein. The sample gives around 63,000 distinct CDR3 sequences, 8.4% of which show up once; less than 15% is in the top ten. Described time point: sample taken at primary tumor resection. Unsorted tumor, nontumor lung tissue or cryopreserved PBMC supplied the whole RNA. Sequencing was performed on PBMCs, taken at surgery. These receptors originate from a female donor with early-stage non-small cell lung cancer.

This clonotype was counted only a few times. The chain combines TRBV27 with TRBJ1-4; 8 bases line up with TRBD1. The CDR3 totals 16 residues. From germline, CDR1 is MNHEY and CDR2 SMNVEV (reference sequence). The V segment lost 3 bases and the J segment 8 bases; nucleotides outside the gene matches: 11. For the CDR3, the DNA is TGTGCCAGCAGTTTCTCCGGGACAGGAGAAGGGGAAAAACTGTTTTTT. The encoded protein is CASSFSGTGEGEKLFF.

In this sample, this clonotype turned up a few times. This rearrangement joins TRBV6-6 to TRBJ1-1; the match to TRBD1 covers 9 bases. The CDR3 contains 14 residues. CDR1 MNHNY and CDR2 SVGAGI come from the germline V gene (reference sequence). Unmatched junction bases numbered 0, after V lost 0 bases and J lost 4 bases. The CDR3, as DNA: TGTGCCAGCAGTTACTCGACAGGGGGCACTGAAGCTTTCTTT. Amino acids: CASSYSTGGTEAFF.

Points on this clonotype: Being one base from a much bigger clone, this may be a read error. The DNA of the CDR3 is TGTGCCAGCAGACGTGCGGGACTAACTAAAGAGACCCAGTACTTC. This translates into CASRRAGLTKETQYF. This chain joins TRBV11-2 and TRBJ2-5; 7 bases are shared with TRBD2. V was clipped by 6 bases and J by 3 bases; unmatched bases: 10. Germline values: CDR1 SGHAT, CDR2 FQNNGV. This CDR3 has 15 amino acids.

This clonotype was detected many times. V and J are TRBV6-1 and TRBJ2-5; maybe TRBD2 (5 bases). The germline V and J ends were trimmed by 4 bases and 10 bases, with 22 bases remaining between them. Germline CDR1 is MNHNS and CDR2 is SASEGT. There are 15 residues in the CDR3. This chain's CDR3 is CASSGLERSTRDQYF. The CDR3, as DNA: TGTGCCAGCAGTGGGCTGGAGCGGAGTACAAGGGACCAGTACTTC.

V gene TRBV20-1 combines with J gene TRBJ2-4; D might be TRBD1 (8 bases). This CDR3 is 14 amino acids long. Trimming took off 6 bases at V and 6 bases at J, with 18 bases between the two ends. The germline CDR1 and CDR2 sequences are DFQATT and SNEGSKA (reference sequence). The CDR3, as DNA: TGCAGTGCACCCTTGCACAGGGGGGGAAACATTCAGTACTTC. Residues: CSAPLHRGGNIQYF.

This clonotype came up a few times. The chain is built from TRBV5-1 and TRBJ2-3; a possible D gene is TRBD2 (6 bases). V lost 0 bases and J lost 1, with 9 bases in between. The CDR3 length is 15 residues. CDR1 is SGHRS, CDR2 YFSETQ, per germline. CDR3 in amino acids: CASSLDSGGTDTQYF. CDR3 nucleotide sequence: TGCGCCAGCAGCTTGGACTCGGGGGGCACAGATACGCAGTATTTT.

This clonotype was recorded many times. The chain is built from TRBV5-1 and TRBJ1-1; TRBD1 matches at 8 bases. Germline trimming cut 1 base from V and 4 bases from J; bases unmatched to any gene: 6. The CDR3 has 15 residues. The V gene's germline CDR1 is SGHRS and CDR2 YFSETQ. The CDR3 reads CASSLTRGLGTEAFF. The CDR3, as DNA: TGCGCCAGCAGCTTGACCAGGGGGCTTGGCACTGAAGCTTTCTTT.